These 31 T cell receptor beta chains came from one sample sequenced in a study of blood T cells in healthy people across ages. A sample-barcoded 5' primer and a J-beta primer mix were used in a second PCR of about 7 to 12 cycles. TCRdb itself ran the 5' RACE reads through MiXCR, one entry per CDR3 protein. This table holds 700,000 or so distinct CDR3 sequences, 35% to 50% found once. The specimen was blood. The source of these receptors is a man older than 75 in good health.

At least ten counts were recorded for this clonotype. CDR3 protein: CATSEVYTDTQYF. The CDR3, as DNA: TGTGCCACCAGCGAGGTTTACACAGATACGCAGTATTTT. This chain connects TRBV15 to TRBJ2-3; D unclear. The CDR3 runs 13 residues. Germline values: CDR1 LNHNV, CDR2 YYDKDF (reference sequence). V lost 5 bases, J lost 2 bases, and 8 bases lay in between. Full variable domain (rest looked up from reference TRBV15 and TRBJ2-3): DAMVIQNPRYQVTQFGKPVTLSCSQTLNHNVMYWYQQKSSQAPKLLFHYYDKDFNNEADTPDNFQSRRPNTSFCFLDIRSPGLGDTAMYLCATSEVYTDTQYFGPGTRLTVL.

This clonotype was recorded a few times. The germline gene is not matched at one end of the junction; a read error may be the cause. This rearrangement joins TRBV2 to TRBJ2-1; 10 nucleotides align to TRBD1. The CDR3 loop spans 15 amino acids. The germline gives CDR1 SNHLY, CDR2 FYNNEI. Here the CDR3 reads CASSELGDRGRSSYF. CDR3 nucleotide sequence: TGTGCCAGCAGTGAATTAGGGGACAGGGGACGCAGCAGTTACTTC.

The V gene is TRBV5-1, the J gene TRBJ2-1; 7 bases line up with TRBD2. Trimming cost V 1 base and J 3 bases; bases outside gene matches: 13. The germline V gene has CDR1 SGHRS and CDR2 YFSETQ. The CDR3 is 18 residues long. Here the CDR3 DNA reads TGCGCCAGCAGCTTGACCTCCCAGGCGGGAGTACTCTACAATGAGCAGTTCTTC. Translation gives CASSLTSQAGVLYNEQFF.

This clonotype was counted a few times. The chain recombines TRBV15 with TRBJ2-1, with 7 bases matching TRBD2. The CDR3 has 14 residues. J was trimmed by 6 bases and V by 0 bases; bases with no gene match: 2. Germline V lookup: CDR1 LNHNV, CDR2 YYDKDF (reference sequence). The CDR3 reads CATSRDREGNEQFF. The CDR3 DNA follows: TGTGCCACCAGCAGAGATAGGGAGGGCAATGAGCAGTTCTTC.

Many counts were recorded for this clonotype. The rearrangement links TRBV7-2 to TRBJ2-5; TRBD2 matches 7 bases. Trimming at V came to 4 bases and at J to 1 base, leaving 15 bases not matched to a gene. The CDR3 loop spans 18 amino acids. CDR1 and CDR2 (germline): SGHTA, FQGNSA. The chain's CDR3 is CASSSYPGRLAAQETQYF. As DNA, the CDR3 is TGTGCCAGCAGCTCATACCCCGGGAGGCTAGCGGCCCAAGAGACCCAGTACTTC.

The V gene is TRBV5-1, the J gene TRBJ2-3; 8 nucleotides agree with TRBD1. The CDR3 sequence is 16 residues long. Looked up from germline, CDR1 is SGHRS and CDR2 is YFSETQ. With 4 bases clipped from V and 0 bases from J, the junction kept 7 bases outside the gene matches. Written as DNA, the CDR3 is TGCGCCAGCAGCCCTGGACAGGGTCCGAGCACAGATACGCAGTATTTT. This gives the protein CASSPGQGPSTDTQYF.

The V gene is TRBV3-1, the J gene TRBJ2-1; 11 bases agree with TRBD1. Germline V gene sequence: CDR1 LGHDT, CDR2 YNNKEL (reference sequence). The CDR3 extends over 15 amino acids. J was trimmed by 6 bases and V by 7 bases; bases with no gene match: 8. CDR3 coding DNA: TGTGCCAGCACCCGCCGGGACAGGGGGTCCAATGAGCAGTTCTTC. Translating gives CASTRRDRGSNEQFF.

The chain links TRBV18 to TRBJ2-1; 8 bases are shared with TRBD1. Germline assignment: CDR1 KGHSH and CDR2 LQKENI. The length of the CDR3 is 15 residues. V lost 3 bases and J lost 10; bases outside the gene matches: 11. CDR3 coding DNA: TGTGCCAGCTCACCCCGGGGCAGGGGGCTTGGGGAGCAGTTCTTC. This translates into CASSPRGRGLGEQFF.

V usage is TRBV6-2 or TRBV6-3 and J usage is TRBJ1-5; D may be TRBD1 (5 bases). Trimming removed 8 bases from V and 2 bases from J, with 16 bases in between. CDR3 length: 15 residues. Germline CDR1 reads MNHEY; CDR2 reads SVGEGT. CDR3: CASLGTAGGNQPQHF. CDR3 coding DNA: TGTGCCAGCCTTGGGACCGCGGGTGGCAATCAGCCCCAGCATTTT.

This rearrangement joins TRBV20-1 to TRBJ2-2; D possibly corresponds to TRBD1 (6 bases). CDR3 length: 15 residues. CDR1 and CDR2 from the germline V gene are DFQATT and SNEGSKA (reference sequence). V shed 0 bases and J shed 7 bases, with 15 bases lying between them. The CDR3 DNA sequence: TGCAGTGCTAGAGACCACAGGGCTACCGGCGGGGAGCTGTTTTTT. As protein: CSARDHRATGGELFF.

V is TRBV27 and J is TRBJ2-7, with D perhaps TRBD1 or TRBD2 (5 bases each). The CDR3 loop spans 17 amino acids. Germline V gives CDR1 MNHEY, CDR2 SMNVEV (reference sequence). The V end was cut by 2 bases, the J end by 7 bases, with 24 bases between. The CDR3 DNA reads as TGTGCCAGCAGTTTAAGATTGCGCGGGCAGGGTTTCGGGGAGCAGTACTTC. This translates into CASSLRLRGQGFGEQYF.

The chain uses TRBV6-2 or TRBV6-3 and TRBJ2-5; unclear D gene. The J call may be incorrect, as the DNA end agrees better with TRBJ2-7. Germline-derived CDR1 and CDR2 are MNHEY and SVGEGT. The CDR3 length is 16 residues. The CDR3 DNA sequence: TGTGCCAGCAGTAAAATAGATCAAGCTCAAAACTACGAGCAGTACTTC. Protein product: CASSKIDQAQNYEQYF.

This clonotype has just a few counts. The rearrangement uses TRBV5-1 and TRBJ1-4, with D hard to call. Germline CDR1 is SGHRS and CDR2 is YFSETQ. V was cut by 2 bases and J by 0 bases, with 11 bases left in between. The CDR3 covers 16 residues. In nucleotides, the CDR3 is TGCGCCAGCAGCTTTTCCGTCGGGTCAACTAATGAAAAACTGTTTTTT. Protein sequence: CASSFSVGSTNEKLFF.

This clonotype has at least ten counts. This rearrangement joins TRBV6-5 to TRBJ2-5, with 10 bases matching TRBD2. V lost 6 bases, J lost 2 bases, and 3 bases stayed unmatched. The CDR3 is 14 residues long. Per germline, CDR1 MNHEY and CDR2 SVGAGI. The CDR3 sequence: CASRGLAAQETQYF. The CDR3, as DNA: TGTGCCAGCAGAGGACTAGCGGCGCAAGAGACCCAGTACTTC.

With respect to this clonotype: Mismatch with germline at one junction end may stem from a read error. This chain uses TRBV4-1 with TRBJ2-1; 8 bases match TRBD2. Germline assignment: CDR1 MGHRA and CDR2 YSYEKL. The CDR3 is 16 residues long. The CDR3 sequence is CAGSRSRGGSYNEQFF. The CDR3 nucleotides read TGCGCCGGCAGCCGGTCACGGGGGGGCTCCTACAATGAGCAGTTCTTC.

The rearrangement links TRBV14 to TRBJ2-4; TRBD1 or TRBD2 may be the D gene (5 bases each). Judging by the DNA end, TRBJ2-7 fits better; the J call may be wrong. This CDR3 region has 15 residues. Germline V gene sequence: CDR1 SGHDN, CDR2 FVKESK. The CDR3 region is CASSQVSGSNYEQYF. The CDR3 region has the DNA TGTGCCAGCAGCCAAGTTTCAGGGAGTAACTACGAGCAGTACTTC.

Of note for this clonotype: One base away lies a much larger clone, so this may be a sequencing read error. This sequence joins TRBV7-2 and TRBJ2-7, with D perhaps matching TRBD1 or TRBD2 (5 bases each). The CDR3 consists of 15 residues. From germline, CDR1 is SGHTA and CDR2 FQGNSA. The CDR3 coding sequence is TGTGCCACCGGATATGGGGGAACAAACTCCTACGAGCGGTACTTC. It encodes CATGYGGTNSYERYF.

The rearrangement joins TRBV9 to TRBJ2-2, with TRBD2 matching over 7 bases. The CDR3 extends over 16 amino acids. Germline V gives CDR1 SGDLS, CDR2 YYNGEE. J gave up 5 bases and V 3 bases, and 10 bases lay outside the gene matches. CDR3 sequence: CASSATLAGVTGELFF. The DNA of the CDR3 is TGTGCCAGCAGCGCCACTTTGGCGGGGGTAACCGGGGAGCTGTTTTTT.

The chain joins TRBV3-1 to TRBJ1-2; the match to TRBD1 covers 7 bases. V shed 2 bases, J shed 2 bases, and the junction held 8 bases outside the gene matches. This CDR3 has 16 amino acids. Per germline, CDR1 LGHDT and CDR2 YNNKEL (reference sequence). The CDR3 bases are TGTGCCAGCAGCCAACTACAGGGGTCGCAGAACTATGGCTACACCTTC. It encodes CASSQLQGSQNYGYTF. Full variable domain (rest looked up from reference TRBV3-1 and TRBJ1-2): DTAVSQTPKYLVTQMGNDKSIKCEQNLGHDTMYWYKQDSKKFLKIMFSYNNKELIINETVPNRFSPKSPDKAHLNLHINSLELGDSAVYFCASSQLQGSQNYGYTFGSGTRLTVV.

There are many counts of this clonotype. The chain uses TRBV20-1 and TRBJ2-1, with 7 nucleotides matching TRBD2. CDR3 length equals 16 residues. J gave up 7 bases and V 0 bases, and 12 bases lay outside the gene matches. CDR1 is DFQATT, CDR2 SNEGSKA, per germline (reference sequence). DNA for the CDR3: TGCAGTGCTAGAGATGCGGGGCTACGGGGGGTGAATGAGCAGTTCTTC. Translating it yields CSARDAGLRGVNEQFF.

The chain recombines TRBV7-9 with TRBJ2-7, with 10 positions matching TRBD2. Germline loops: CDR1 SEHNR, CDR2 FQNEAQ (reference sequence). The ends lost 3 bases at V and 11 bases at J; junction bases unmatched: 1. This CDR3 comprises 11 residues. Here the CDR3 DNA reads TGTGCCAGCAGCTTGCTAGCGGGGGAGTACTTC. Its protein product is CASSLLAGEYF.

V is TRBV9 and J is TRBJ2-4; D might be TRBD2 (7 bases). The better agreement between TRBJ2-7 and the DNA end casts doubt on the J call. The germline V gene encodes CDR1 SGDLS and CDR2 YYNGEE. This CDR3 contains 13 residues. The DNA of the CDR3 is TGTGCCAGCAGCGGAGGGGGGGTCTCCGAGCAGTACTTC. This sequence encodes CASSGGGVSEQYF.

The genes are TRBV7-6 and TRBJ2-5; 13 bases are shared with TRBD2. The closer fit of TRBJ2-7 to the DNA end suggests the J call may be wrong. Germline V gene data show CDR1 as SGHVS and CDR2 as FNYEAQ. The CDR3 covers 15 residues. CDR3 bases: TGTGCCAGCAGCGACGGACTAGCGGGAGTATACGAGCAGTACTTC. This gives the protein CASSDGLAGVYEQYF.

The chain employs TRBV20-1 and TRBJ2-3; D is possibly TRBD1 (6 bases). CDR3 length: 15 amino acids. The V gene lost 0 bases and the J gene lost 0 bases, with 10 bases spanning the gap. The germline V gene has CDR1 DFQATT and CDR2 SNEGSKA (reference sequence). The chain's CDR3 is CSARDEGHSTDTQYF. The CDR3 bases are TGCAGTGCTAGAGATGAGGGACATAGCACAGATACGCAGTATTTT.

This clonotype has a count of ten or more. The chain uses TRBV9 and TRBJ2-1, with 11 bases that match TRBD2. Germline CDR1 SGDLS, CDR2 YYNGEE. There are 15 residues in the CDR3. The J segment lost 4 bases and the V segment lost 2 bases, leaving 2 bases of the junction unmatched. CDR3 loop: CASSVLAGGYNEQFF. For the CDR3, the DNA is TGTGCCAGCAGCGTCTTAGCGGGAGGGTACAATGAGCAGTTCTTC.

This rearrangement joins TRBV12-3 or TRBV12-4 to TRBJ1-4; D remains unclear. Deletions cut 4 bases from V and 5 bases from J, with 8 bases between. The CDR3 is 13 amino acids. For the CDR3, the DNA is TGTGCCAGCAGTTCTAGGCAGAATGAAAAACTGTTTTTT. As protein: CASSSRQNEKLFF.

The table lists this clonotype with a few counts. V gene TRBV5-1 combines with J gene TRBJ2-5; 7 positions match TRBD2. The CDR3 sequence is 14 residues long. CDR1 and CDR2 from the germline V gene are SGHRS and YFSETQ. The V and J ends lost 2 bases and 3 bases, in that order; junction bases with no gene match: 4. The CDR3 DNA reads TGCGCCAGCAGCTTTGGGGGGGTAGAAGAGACCCAGTACTTC. It is translated as CASSFGGVEETQYF.

This clonotype has only a few counts. The chain recombines TRBV20-1 with TRBJ2-2; D gene uncertain. In germline, CDR1 is DFQATT, CDR2 SNEGSKA (reference sequence). The CDR3 spans 13 residues. V lost 0 bases, J lost 8 bases, and 10 bases lay in between. CDR3 sequence reads: CSARDSGWGELFF. CDR3 bases: TGCAGTGCTAGAGATTCGGGTTGGGGGGAGCTGTTTTTT.

The genes are TRBV6-2 or TRBV6-3 and TRBJ2-7; no firm D call. CDR1 and CDR2 from the germline V gene are MNHEY and SVGEGT. The CDR3 spans 15 residues. V lost 3 bases and J 4 bases, leaving 16 bases between the germline ends. For the CDR3, the DNA is TGTGCCAGCAGTTATACCGCGACCGGCGTATACGAGCAGTACTTC. Translated, it gives CASSYTATGVYEQYF.

Concerning this clonotype itself: An end of the junction does not agree with germline; a read error may underlie this. The J gene is TRBJ2-3, the V gene TRBV3-1; 9 bases map to TRBD2. This CDR3 has 19 residues. Germline-derived CDR1 and CDR2 are LGHDT and YNNKEL (reference sequence). CDR3 region: CASSQDSAGSGRFTDTLYF. The DNA of the CDR3 is TGTGCCAGCAGCCAAGATAGCGCAGGGAGCGGGAGGTTCACAGATACGCTGTATTTT.

This clonotype has ten or more counts. The V gene is TRBV21-1, the J gene TRBJ2-7. TRBV21-1 is noted as a pseudogene. The CDR3 totals 12 residues. CDR3 in amino acids: CASSKASYEQYF. CDR3 DNA sequence: TGTGCCAGCAGCAAAGCTAGTTACGAGCAGTACTTC.